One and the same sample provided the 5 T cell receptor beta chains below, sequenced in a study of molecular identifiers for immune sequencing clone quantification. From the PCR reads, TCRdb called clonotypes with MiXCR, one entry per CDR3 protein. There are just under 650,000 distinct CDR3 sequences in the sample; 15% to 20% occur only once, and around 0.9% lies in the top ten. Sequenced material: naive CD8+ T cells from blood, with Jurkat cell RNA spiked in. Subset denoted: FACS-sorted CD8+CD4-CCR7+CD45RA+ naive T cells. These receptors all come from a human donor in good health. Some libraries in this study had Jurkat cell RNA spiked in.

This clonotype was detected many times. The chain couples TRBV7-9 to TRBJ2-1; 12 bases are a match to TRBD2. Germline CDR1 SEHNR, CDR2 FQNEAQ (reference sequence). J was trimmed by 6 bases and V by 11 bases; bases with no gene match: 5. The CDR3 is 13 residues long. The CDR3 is CAGGTSGSNEQFF. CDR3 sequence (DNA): TGTGCCGGCGGGACTAGCGGGTCCAATGAGCAGTTCTTC. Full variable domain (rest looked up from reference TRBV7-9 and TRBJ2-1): DTGVSQNPRHKITKRGQNVTFRCDPISEHNRLYWYRQTLGQGPEFLTYFQNEAQLEKSRLLSDRFSAERPKGSFSTLEIQRTEQGDSAMYLCAGGTSGSNEQFFGPGTRLTVL.

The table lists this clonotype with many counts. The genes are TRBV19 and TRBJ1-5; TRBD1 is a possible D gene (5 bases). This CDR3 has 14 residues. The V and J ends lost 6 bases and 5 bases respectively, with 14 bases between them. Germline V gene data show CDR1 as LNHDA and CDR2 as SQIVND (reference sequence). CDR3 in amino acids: CASRGEVRDQPQHF. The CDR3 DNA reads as TGTGCCAGTAGGGGGGAGGTTAGGGATCAGCCCCAGCATTTT.

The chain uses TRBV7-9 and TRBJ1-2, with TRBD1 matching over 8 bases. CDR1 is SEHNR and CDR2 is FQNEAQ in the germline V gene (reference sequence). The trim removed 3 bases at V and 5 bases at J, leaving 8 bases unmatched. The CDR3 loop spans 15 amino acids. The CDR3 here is CASSLDREWLYGYTF. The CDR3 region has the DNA TGTGCCAGCAGCTTGGACAGGGAATGGCTTTATGGCTACACCTTC. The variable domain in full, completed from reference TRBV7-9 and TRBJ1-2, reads DTGVSQNPRHKITKRGQNVTFRCDPISEHNRLYWYRQTLGQGPEFLTYFQNEAQLEKSRLLSDRFSAERPKGSFSTLEIQRTEQGDSAMYLCASSLDREWLYGYTFGSGTRLTVV.

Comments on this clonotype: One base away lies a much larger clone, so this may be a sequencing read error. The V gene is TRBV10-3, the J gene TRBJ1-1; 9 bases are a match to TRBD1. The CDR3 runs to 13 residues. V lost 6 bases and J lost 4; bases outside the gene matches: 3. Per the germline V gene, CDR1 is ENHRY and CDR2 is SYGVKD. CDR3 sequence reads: CAIRTGGGTEAFF. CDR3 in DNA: TGTGCCATCAGGACAGGGGGGGGCACTGAAGCTTTCTTT.

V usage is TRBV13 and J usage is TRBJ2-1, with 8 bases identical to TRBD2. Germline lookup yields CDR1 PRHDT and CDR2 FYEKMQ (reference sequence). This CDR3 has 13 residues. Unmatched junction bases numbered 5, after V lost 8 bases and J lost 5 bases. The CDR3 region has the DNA TGTGCCAGCCGGCGGGAGGCCCACAATGAGCAGTTCTTC. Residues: CASRREAHNEQFF.